This TCR beta chain derives from a study of cytomegalovirus exposure and HLA in healthy donors. For the study at large: Clustering assigned approximately 78% of the 350 to 450 genotyped donors to the Caucasian-associated ancestry cluster.

Healthy people donating bone marrow made up the donors. Findings and limits, study-wide: Presence/absence analyses took donor sequencing depth as roughly uniform. Among the sequence variants, a highly shared cluster was likely an artifact of sequencing.

CDR1 SGHDT and CDR2 YYEEEE come from the germline V gene. The CDR3 loop spans 13 amino acids. The ends were cut back, 2 bases at V and 9 bases at J, with 9 bases in the middle. Worth noting for this clone: Its cognate antigen is unknown.

The PCR used 60 Vbeta and 13 Jbeta primers. TCRdb's copy holds only in-frame clones and misses some; the assay was immunoSEQ multiplex PCR. The repertoire holds 160,000 or so clones, with around 74% as singletons. The genes are TRBV5-6 and TRBJ1-6; a weak D match, TRBD1 (5 bases). This receptor was taken from a woman aged 25 to 39 in good health and CMV-seronegative. Sequencing input: PBMCs. The CDR3 loop reads CASSLGVGSPLHF. The DNA of the CDR3 is TGTGCCAGCAGCTTAGGGGTAGGTTCACCCCTCCACTTT.